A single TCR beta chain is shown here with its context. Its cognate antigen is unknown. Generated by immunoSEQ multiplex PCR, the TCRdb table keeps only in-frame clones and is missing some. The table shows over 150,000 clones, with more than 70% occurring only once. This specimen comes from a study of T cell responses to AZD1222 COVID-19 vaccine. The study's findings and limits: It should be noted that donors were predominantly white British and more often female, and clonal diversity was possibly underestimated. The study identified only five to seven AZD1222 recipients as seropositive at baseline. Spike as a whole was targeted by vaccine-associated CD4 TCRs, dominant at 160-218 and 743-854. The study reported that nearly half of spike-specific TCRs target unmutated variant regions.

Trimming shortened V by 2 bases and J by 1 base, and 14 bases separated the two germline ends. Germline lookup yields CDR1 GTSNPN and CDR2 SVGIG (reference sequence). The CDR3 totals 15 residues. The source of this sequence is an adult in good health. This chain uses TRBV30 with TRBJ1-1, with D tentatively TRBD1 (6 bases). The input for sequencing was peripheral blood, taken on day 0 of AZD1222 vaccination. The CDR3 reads CAWSRWGAENTEAFF. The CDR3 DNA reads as TGTGCCTGGAGTCGATGGGGGGCCGAGAACACTGAAGCTTTCTTT.